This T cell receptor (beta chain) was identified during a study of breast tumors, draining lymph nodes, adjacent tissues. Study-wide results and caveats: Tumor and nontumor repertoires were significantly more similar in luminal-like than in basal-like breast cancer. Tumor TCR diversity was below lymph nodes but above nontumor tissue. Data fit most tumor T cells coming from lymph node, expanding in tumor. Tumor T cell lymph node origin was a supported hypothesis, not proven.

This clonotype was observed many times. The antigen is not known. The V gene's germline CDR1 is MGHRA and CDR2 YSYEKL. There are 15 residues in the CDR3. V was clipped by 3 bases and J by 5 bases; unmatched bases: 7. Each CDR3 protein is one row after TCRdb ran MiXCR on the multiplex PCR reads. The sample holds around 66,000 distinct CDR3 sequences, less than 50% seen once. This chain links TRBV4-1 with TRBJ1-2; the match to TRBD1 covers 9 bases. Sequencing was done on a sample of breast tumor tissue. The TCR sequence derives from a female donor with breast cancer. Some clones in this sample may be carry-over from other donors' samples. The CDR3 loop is CASSHQDRGGYGYTF. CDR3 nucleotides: TGCGCCAGCAGCCACCAGGACAGGGGTGGTTATGGCTACACCTTC.